The 12 T cell receptor beta chains below were found in one sample sequenced in a study of tumor-infiltrating lymphocytes in primary liver carcinoma. The researchers produced TCR beta cDNA from approximately 550 ng total RNA with a constant-region primer. The TCR beta library was amplified through three nested multiplex PCR rounds in a modified ARM-PCR procedure. A C-beta reverse primer and TRBV1-TRBV30 forward primers served in each of the first two PCR rounds, at ten to eleven cycles apiece. TCRdb reanalysed the multiplex PCR reads using MiXCR and keeps one entry per CDR3 protein. The sample carries fewer than 200,000 distinct CDR3 sequences, about 82% recorded once. From roughly 20-30 mg of unsorted bulk tissue, DNA and RNA were co-extracted together. Sequences were obtained from tumor tissue from primary liver carcinoma. The receptor source for this set is a man aged 35 to 55 with primary liver carcinoma and hepatitis B virus infection.

The V call is TRBV12-3 or TRBV12-4, the J call TRBJ2-1; D remains unclear. Trimming removed 5 bases at V and 7 bases at J, with 15 bases between. The CDR3 runs to 14 residues. CDR3 DNA sequence: TGTGCCAGCAGTACCCAAGGGCGGCGGAATGAGCAGTTCTTC. It is translated as CASSTQGRRNEQFF.

With regard to this clonotype: At one end the junction does not follow the germline gene, possibly because of a read error. The V and J genes are TRBV4-3 and TRBJ2-1, with 7 bases matching TRBD2. The germline V gene encodes CDR1 LGHNA and CDR2 YSLEER. This CDR3 has 17 amino acids. The CDR3 nucleotides are TGCGCCAGCAGCCAAGTACATCAGCGGGAACCCTACAATGAGGAGTTCTTC. This gives the protein CASSQVHQREPYNEEFF.

The chain joins TRBV5-4 to TRBJ2-3, with a tentative D call TRBD2 (6 bases). Germline values: CDR1 SGHNT, CDR2 YYREEE (reference sequence). V was shortened by 6 bases and J by 0 bases, with 14 bases between the two germline ends. CDR3 length: 15 residues. CDR3 sequence (DNA): TGTGCCAGCACTCTCGGCGGGGACAGCACAGATACGCAGTATTTT. Protein sequence: CASTLGGDSTDTQYF.

The chain is built from TRBV12-3 or TRBV12-4 and TRBJ2-1; 7 positions agree with TRBD2. The length of the CDR3 is 13 residues. With V trimmed by 8 bases and J by 9 bases, 10 bases remained unmatched. The CDR3 here is CASGRGPVLEQFF. CDR3 nucleotides: TGTGCCAGCGGGAGGGGACCGGTACTTGAGCAGTTCTTC.

Details on this clonotype: A junction boundary mismatches the germline segment, possibly from a read error. The J gene is TRBJ1-1, the V gene TRBV4-1, with 7 bases fitting TRBD1. Germline V gene data show CDR1 as MGHRA and CDR2 as YSYEKL. The CDR3 covers 15 residues. The chain's CDR3 is CASSRSGEGQTESFF. DNA of the CDR3: TGCGCCAGCAGCCGATCAGGTGAGGGACAGACTGAATCTTTCTTT.

This clonotype was seen a single time. One end of the junction fails to match germline, which may point to a read error. The gene calls are TRBV29-1 and TRBJ1-1, with D possibly being TRBD1 (5 bases). The CDR3 has 14 residues. The germline V gene encodes CDR1 SQVTM and CDR2 ANQGSEA. The DNA for the CDR3 is TGCAGCGTTGCAAGAAAGGGGTCTAACACTGAAGCCTTCTTT. Translation: CSVARKGSNTEAFF.

V is TRBV5-1 and J is TRBJ2-7, with D unresolved. Trimming cost V 2 bases and J 0 bases, with 12 bases left between them. The CDR3 is 15 amino acids. Germline V gene data show CDR1 as SGHRS and CDR2 as YFSETQ. CDR3 residues: CASSFARISSYEQYV. The CDR3 bases are TGCGCCAGCAGCTTCGCCAGGATAAGCTCCTACGAGCAGTACGTC.

About this clonotype: One end of the junction fails to match germline, which may point to a read error. The chain combines TRBV29-1 with TRBJ2-7; D unclear. The germline CDR1 and CDR2 sequences are SQVTM and ANQGSEA. This CDR3 spans 13 amino acids. The DNA of the CDR3 is TGCAGCGTCCGTGCGCCAGCTAATCACGAGCGGTACTTC. Translation gives CSVRAPANHERYF.

Points on this clonotype: The CDR3 ends on some other residue instead of the conserved phenylalanine or tryptophan, so this is likely a read error. The V and J genes are TRBV7-2 and TRBJ2-2; D is unclear. Germline V gene sequence: CDR1 SGHTA, CDR2 FQGNSA. The CDR3 is 15 amino acids. V dropped 2 bases and J dropped 2 bases, with 9 bases sitting between them. The CDR3 protein is CASSLLSVNTGELFY. The CDR3 DNA follows: TGTGCCAGCAGCTTATTATCTGTAAACACCGGGGAGCTGTTTTAT.

A word on this clonotype: The CDR3 does not end in the conserved phenylalanine or tryptophan, so this is likely a read error. CDR3 amino acids: CASSSSWGTSDTQYL. Written as DNA, the CDR3 is TGTGCTAGCAGTTCTTCCTGGGGGACTTCAGATACGCAGTATTTG. This chain joins TRBV7-9 and TRBJ2-3; a possible D gene is TRBD2 (6 bases). This CDR3 has 15 amino acids. CDR1 SEHNR and CDR2 FQNEAQ come from the germline V gene (reference sequence).

This clonotype is a singleton in its sample. The junction shows a germline mismatch at one end, possibly a read error. V is TRBV6-6 and J is TRBJ2-7, with 9 positions matching TRBD2. This CDR3 region has 16 residues. The germline V gene has CDR1 MNHNY and CDR2 SVGAGI (reference sequence). CDR3 region: CASTPLLAGERNELYF. CDR3 in DNA: TGTGCCAGCACCCCACTCTTAGCGGGAGAGAGAAACGAGCTGTACTTC.

The chain carries TRBV11-2 and TRBJ2-5; D is ambiguous. Trimming pared 9 bases from V and 10 bases from J, leaving 18 bases between. Germline values: CDR1 SGHAT, CDR2 FQNNGV. CDR3 size: 12 residues. CDR3 sequence: CASSLEDVVQYF. The CDR3 nucleotides are TGTGCCAGTAGTCTAGAGGATGTGGTCCAGTACTTC.